Listed here are 8 T cell receptor beta chains from one sample, sequenced in a study of long-term antiretroviral therapy in people with HIV. The assay, immunoSEQ v3.0, was run at survey level. Using immunoSEQ multiplex PCR, the repertoire was profiled, and TCRdb retains in-frame clones only, with some absent. This sample has 35,000 or so clones, with 80% to 90% found just once. The sample in question was unsorted PBMCs, obtained 2.2 years after starting antiretroviral therapy. All receptors come from a young man with HIV.

The chain carries TRBV15 and TRBJ2-5; 7 nucleotides align to TRBD2. This CDR3 region has 14 residues. V trimming: 1 base; J trimming: 5 bases; junction bases outside the gene matches: 4. CDR1 is LNHNV, CDR2 YYDKDF, per germline (reference sequence). The CDR3 loop reads CATSRGEGLETQYF. The CDR3 bases are TGTGCCACCAGCAGAGGGGAGGGCCTGGAGACCCAGTACTTC.

The V gene is TRBV11-2, the J gene TRBJ2-7, with 8 bases that match TRBD2. Per germline, CDR1 SGHAT and CDR2 FQNNGV. The CDR3 loop spans 16 amino acids. With 0 bases clipped from V and 6 bases from J, the junction kept 10 bases outside the gene matches. The DNA for the CDR3 is TGTGCCAGCAGCTTAGAAGTTTCCGGGAGGGCGAGCGAGCAGTACTTC. As protein: CASSLEVSGRASEQYF. Full variable domain (missing parts from reference TRBV11-2 and TRBJ2-7): EAGVAQSPRYKIIEKRQSVAFWCNPISGHATLYWYQQILGQGPKLLIQFQNNGVVDDSQLPKDRFSAERLKGVDSTLKIQPAKLEDSAVYLCASSLEVSGRASEQYFGPGTRLTVT.

This clone was recorded once. The V gene is TRBV5-5, the J gene TRBJ1-5; 10 bases align to TRBD1. Germline V gives CDR1 SGHKS, CDR2 YYEKEE (reference sequence). V was clipped by 3 bases and J by 2 bases; unmatched bases: 8. This CDR3 is built from 17 residues. The CDR3 loop is CASSSYTGTGGNQPQHF. As DNA, the CDR3 is TGTGCCAGCAGCTCCTATACCGGGACAGGGGGCAATCAGCCCCAGCATTTT.

This chain uses TRBV4-2 with TRBJ1-5; D perhaps matches TRBD1 (5 bases). This CDR3 comprises 15 residues. V lost 0 bases and J lost 3, with 9 bases in between. Germline values: CDR1 LGHNA, CDR2 YNFKEQ. The CDR3 reads CASSQEGRANQPQHF. The DNA for the CDR3 is TGTGCCAGCAGCCAAGAGGGGCGGGCCAATCAGCCCCAGCATTTT.

The chain is built from TRBV5-5 and TRBJ2-1; no firm D call. The CDR3 is 14 residues long. Germline CDR1 reads SGHKS; CDR2 reads YYEKEE (reference sequence). Trimming stripped 3 bases from V and 5 bases from J, with 12 bases between. The CDR3 loop is CASSSPNGDNEQFF. CDR3 DNA: TGTGCCAGCAGCTCGCCTAACGGAGACAATGAGCAGTTCTTC.

This clone has only one observation. The chain uses TRBV7-9 and TRBJ1-1, with D hard to call. This CDR3 has 15 residues. V lost 1 base to trimming and J lost 0 bases, with 9 bases between them. CDR1 and CDR2 from the germline V gene are SEHNR and FQNEAQ (reference sequence). The CDR3 bases are TGTGCCAGCAGCTTAGTCGAAGGGATGAACACTGAAGCTTTCTTT. Residues: CASSLVEGMNTEAFF.

The chain recombines TRBV10-3 with TRBJ2-2; no definite D call. From germline, CDR1 is ENHRY and CDR2 SYGVKD. The CDR3 runs 14 residues. V lost 0 bases and J lost 6, with 8 bases in between. The CDR3 DNA follows: TGTGCCATCAGTGAGTCCCCAGTTCCCGGGGAGCTGTTTTTT. This sequence encodes CAISESPVPGELFF.

The chain links TRBV5-1 to TRBJ1-2, with a weak D call TRBD1 (6 bases). Trimming removed 0 bases from V and 9 bases from J, with 15 bases in between. The length of the CDR3 is 14 residues. Germline lookup yields CDR1 SGHRS and CDR2 YFSETQ. The CDR3: CASSLASTGSSYTF. For the CDR3, the DNA is TGCGCCAGCAGCTTGGCCTCGACAGGCTCGAGCTACACCTTC.